The TCR beta chain under discussion was sequenced for a study of blood T cell repertoires in COVID-19. Study processing details: The authors estimated nucleated cell counts from reference gene primer amplification. Libraries were prepared by immunoSEQ multiplex PCR; TCRdb keeps only in-frame clonotypes and omits some of them. From that table come the V and J calls and clone size; the DNA was used to work out D and trimming. Found here are over 200,000 clones, more than 75% of them singletons; the top ten hold around 10%. This CDR3 is 12 amino acids long. Germline V gene lookup returns CDR1 SQVTM and CDR2 ANQGSEA. Losses at the gene ends were 6 bases for V and 7 bases for J; bases not matched to a gene: 6.

This receptor was taken from a man aged 45-60 years with COVID-19, enrolled during active disease. Sequencing was carried out using peripheral blood. The J gene is TRBJ1-2, the V gene TRBV29-1; 9 bases align to TRBD1. Written as DNA, the CDR3 is TGCAGCGTCGGGGACAGGGCGGGTGGCTACACCTTC. As protein: CSVGDRAGGYTF.